The source of this T cell receptor beta chain is a study of shared clonotypes between healthy human individuals. The study, taken as a whole, reports: Lower generation probabilities were found for non-shared clonotypes than for those shared by all four donors.

Naive CD8 cells were CD45RO-negative, positively selected for CCR7, excluding terminally differentiated effector memory CD45RA+ cells. TCRdb's copy holds only in-frame clones and misses some; the assay was immunoSEQ multiplex PCR. The table lists 600,000 or so clones, about 95% of them singletons. The CDR3 spans 16 residues. The V segment lost 4 bases and the J segment 0 bases; nucleotides outside the gene matches: 5. Germline V gene data show CDR1 as SGHVS and CDR2 as FNYEAQ. In the case of this clone: What it binds is not known.

This TCR was recovered from a woman in her 30s in good health. This sequence joins TRBV7-6 and TRBJ2-2, with 7 bases identical to TRBD2. Sequencing input: naive CD8+ T cells sorted from blood. The CDR3 is CASSSLGGTNTGELFF. As DNA, the CDR3 is TGTGCCAGCAGCTCCTTGGGAGGGACGAACACCGGGGAGCTGTTTTTT.